This is a list of T cell receptor beta chains from one sample in a study of CDR3 diversity in severe acne. TCRdb re-called the PCR reads with MiXCR, one entry per CDR3 protein. Of almost 85,000 distinct CDR3 sequences listed, approximately 51% are singletons. The sample was blood. The receptors were sampled from a male donor in good health, without acne. The CDR3 runs from the conserved cysteine through the conserved F or W. D genes are given only for firm matches. Not all rows give a size; the values are once, few, many and, for expanded clones, a class.

>TRBV11-3|TRBJ1-2|TRBD1|-
CASSPRDRDFEAQTDGYTF
TGTGCCAGCAGCCCCCGGGACAGGGATTTTGAAGCTCAAACAGACGGCTACACCTTC
>TRBV7-3|TRBJ2-1|-|-
CASSLESLSNEQFF
TGTGCCAGCAGCTTGGAGTCTCTCAGCAATGAGCAGTTCTTC
>TRBV11-1|TRBJ1-1|-|once
CASSSQGRNTEAFF
TGTGCCAGCAGTTCTCAGGGGAGGAACACTGAAGCTTTCTTT
>TRBV29-1|TRBJ1-2|-|many
CSVQGAGGYTF
TGCAGCGTCCAGGGTGCTGGTGGCTACACCTTC
>TRBV4-2|TRBJ2-3|-|many
CASSQELASSDTQYF
TGTGCCAGCAGCCAAGAGCTCGCTAGTTCAGATACGCAGTATTTT
>TRBV30|TRBJ2-7|-|many
CAWSGPARLDEQYF
TGTGCCTGGAGTGGGCCAGCCAGGTTGGACGAGCAGTACTTC
>TRBV7-3|TRBJ2-7|-|-
CASSSYKQYF
TGTGCCAGCAGCTCCTACAAGCAGTACTTC
>TRBV3-1|TRBJ2-5|TRBD1|few
CASSREGGRQETQYF
TGTGCCAGCAGCCGGGAAGGGGGCCGGCAAGAGACCCAGTACTTC
>TRBV12-3/TRBV12-4|TRBJ1-3|-|-
CASSIGTPDSGNTIYF
TGTGCCAGCAGTATCGGGACACCCGACTCTGGAAACACCATATATTTT
>TRBV19|TRBJ1-1|-|-
CASNDRLGTEAFF
TGTGCCAGTAACGACCGCCTGGGCACTGAAGCTTTCTTT
>TRBV12-3/TRBV12-4|TRBJ1-4|-|many
CASSPERGNEKLFF
TGTGCCAGCAGTCCGGAAAGGGGTAATGAAAAACTGTTTTTT
>TRBV15|TRBJ2-7|-|few
CATSRGGPGGSQYF
TGTGCCACCAGCAGGGGGGGGCCCGGGGGATCGCAGTACTTC
>TRBV20-1|TRBJ2-3|TRBD2|-
CSAIGSGSRGQYF
TGCAGTGCTATTGGTAGCGGGAGTCGAGGGCAGTATTTT
>TRBV11-2|TRBJ1-3|-|many
CASSYAPTGSGNTIYF
TGTGCCAGCAGCTACGCCCCGACAGGAAGTGGAAACACCATATATTTT
>TRBV29-1|TRBJ2-7|-|once
CSATSQGSYEQYF
TGCAGCGCTACTTCACAGGGATCCTACGAGCAGTACTTC
>TRBV24-1|TRBJ2-5|TRBD1|many
CATSDRTGADETQYF
TGTGCCACCAGTGACCGGACAGGGGCGGATGAGACCCAGTACTTC
>TRBV25-1|TRBJ2-7|TRBD2|-
CASRFFGQGRTSGYEQYF
TGTGCCAGCAGGTTCTTTGGACAGGGAAGGACTAGCGGCTACGAGCAGTACTTC
>TRBV29-1|TRBJ1-4|-|few
CSVQFQGKEEKLFF
TGCAGCGTTCAATTTCAGGGAAAAGAGGAAAAACTGTTTTTT
>TRBV7-7|TRBJ2-7|-|few
CASSPGTGLGEQYF
TGTGCTAGCAGCCCCGGGACGGGTCTAGGGGAGCAGTACTTC
>TRBV20-1|TRBJ1-2|-|-
CSGSDNYGYTF
TGCAGTGGAAGTGACAACTATGGCTACACCTTC
>TRBV4-1|TRBJ2-3|TRBD2|-
CASSRGRVTDTQYF
TGCGCCAGCAGTCGCGGGAGGGTTACAGATACGCAGTATTTT
>TRBV25-1|TRBJ2-5|-|many
CASRGVGGETQYF
TGTGCCAGCAGGGGCGTAGGGGGAGAGACCCAGTACTTC
>TRBV2|TRBJ2-7|TRBD2|-
CASTWTSGSWEQYF
TGTGCCAGCACCTGGACTAGCGGGAGTTGGGAGCAGTACTTC
>TRBV25-1|TRBJ2-2|TRBD2|many
CASSDLRGGLAENGELFF
TGTGCCAGCAGTGACCTTAGAGGGGGACTAGCGGAGAACGGGGAGCTGTTTTTT
>TRBV7-9|TRBJ2-3|TRBD2|once
CASSVSGGADTQYF
TGTGCCAGCAGCGTTTCGGGGGGGGCAGATACGCAGTATTTT
>TRBV9|TRBJ1-2|-|-
CASSHPGGAGYTF
TGTGCCAGCAGCCATCCCGGGGGTGCCGGCTACACCTTC
>TRBV20-1|TRBJ2-1|-|-
CSARLGGGENEQFF
TGCAGTGCTAGACTTGGTGGGGGCGAAAATGAGCAGTTCTTC
>TRBV7-3|TRBJ2-5|TRBD1|-
CASSPPGQGWETQYF
TGTGCCAGCTCACCACCCGGACAGGGATGGGAGACCCAGTACTTC
>TRBV10-2|TRBJ1-1|-|-
CASSGQANTEAFF
TGCGCCAGCAGTGGGCAGGCGAACACTGAAGCTTTCTTT
>TRBV20-1|TRBJ1-2|-|few
CSARDRQGWGYTF
TGCAGTGCTAGAGATCGGCAGGGTTGGGGCTACACCTTC
>TRBV24-1|TRBJ2-1|-|-
CATSDPSRWGEQFF
TGTGCCACCAGTGATCCATCTCGTTGGGGTGAGCAGTTCTTC
>TRBV28|TRBJ1-2|TRBD1|many
CASSPGDRTNYGYTF
TGTGCCAGCAGTCCAGGGGACAGGACTAACTATGGCTACACCTTC
>TRBV6-6|TRBJ2-5|-|many
CASSYPTSRLEMGQETQYF
TGTGCCAGCAGTTACCCAACTTCCCGACTGGAGATGGGGCAAGAGACCCAGTACTTC
>TRBV6-5|TRBJ1-5|-|-
CASTLRGGGPQHF
TGTGCCAGCACGTTAAGAGGGGGGGGCCCCCAGCATTTT